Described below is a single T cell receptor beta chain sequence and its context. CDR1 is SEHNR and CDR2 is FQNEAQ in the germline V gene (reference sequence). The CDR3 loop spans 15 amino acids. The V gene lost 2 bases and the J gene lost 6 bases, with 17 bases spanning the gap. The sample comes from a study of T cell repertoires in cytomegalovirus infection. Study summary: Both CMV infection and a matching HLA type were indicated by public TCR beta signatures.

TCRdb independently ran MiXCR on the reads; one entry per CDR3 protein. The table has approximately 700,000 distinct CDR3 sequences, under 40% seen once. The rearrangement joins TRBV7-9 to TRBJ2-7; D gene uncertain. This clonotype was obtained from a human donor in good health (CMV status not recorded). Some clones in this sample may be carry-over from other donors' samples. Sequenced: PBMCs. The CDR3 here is CASSLIGHLSSEQYF. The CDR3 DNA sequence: TGTGCCAGCAGCTTAATAGGCCATTTAAGCTCCGAGCAGTACTTC. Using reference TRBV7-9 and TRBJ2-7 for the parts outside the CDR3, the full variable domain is DTGVSQNPRHKITKRGQNVTFRCDPISEHNRLYWYRQTLGQGPEFLTYFQNEAQLEKSRLLSDRFSAERPKGSFSTLEIQRTEQGDSAMYLCASSLIGHLSSEQYFGPGTRLTVT.